A single sample is the source of the 19 T cell receptor beta chains below, sequenced in a study of T cells in Graves' hyperthyroidism and ophthalmopathy. Template material for amplifying TCR beta CDR3 regions consisted of RNA transcripts. A set of HTBI primers served as the primers for a first-round RT-PCR of the TCR CDR3. Each CDR3 protein is one row after TCRdb ran MiXCR on the multiplex PCR reads. The data hold about 300,000 distinct CDR3 sequences, with about 25% observed a single time. Source material: blood. Source of these receptors: a man aged 35-49 years with Graves' hyperthyroidism that later progressed to Graves' ophthalmopathy.

Many counts were recorded for this clonotype. This chain connects TRBV15 to TRBJ2-7; 7 bases are a match to TRBD2. Germline trimming cut 1 base from V and 2 bases from J; bases unmatched to any gene: 14. The CDR3 spans 18 residues. Germline V gene lookup returns CDR1 LNHNV and CDR2 YYDKDF (reference sequence). The CDR3 DNA sequence: TGTGCCACCAGCAGAGGGCTAGCGGCAACCGACCGAACCTACGAGCAGTACTTC. Its protein is CATSRGLAATDRTYEQYF. Full variable domain (remainder filled in from reference TRBV15 and TRBJ2-7): DAMVIQNPRYQVTQFGKPVTLSCSQTLNHNVMYWYQQKSSQAPKLLFHYYDKDFNNEADTPDNFQSRRPNTSFCFLDIRSPGLGDTAMYLCATSRGLAATDRTYEQYFGPGTRLTVT.

There are many counts of this clonotype. The chain joins TRBV13 to TRBJ2-5; 12 bases are a match to TRBD1. With V trimmed by 3 bases and J by 4 bases, 9 bases remained unmatched. Germline V gene sequence: CDR1 PRHDT, CDR2 FYEKMQ (reference sequence). CDR3 size: 17 residues. The CDR3 region is CASSLGDRGRFPETQYF. The CDR3 coding sequence is TGTGCCAGCAGCTTGGGGGACAGGGGGCGGTTTCCAGAGACCCAGTACTTC.

This clonotype has ten or more counts. The chain combines TRBV30 with TRBJ1-5, with D perhaps matching TRBD1 (5 bases). The CDR3 is made up of 13 amino acids. Germline V gene data show CDR1 as GTSNPN and CDR2 as SVGIG (reference sequence). V dropped 4 bases and J dropped 4 bases, with 11 bases sitting between them. The CDR3 is CAWNHGGNQPQHF. The DNA of the CDR3 is TGTGCCTGGAACCATGGGGGGAATCAGCCCCAGCATTTT.

The chain links TRBV19 to TRBJ1-1; a weak D match, TRBD1 (6 bases). The V and J ends lost 7 bases and 4 bases respectively, with 19 bases between them. Germline V gene sequence: CDR1 LNHDA, CDR2 SQIVND (reference sequence). The CDR3 runs to 15 residues. The CDR3 nucleotides are TGTGCCAGTACCACGGGGGACACCTGGATCACTGAAGCTTTCTTT. It encodes CASTTGDTWITEAFF.

V is TRBV3-1 and J is TRBJ2-2; 12 bases match TRBD2. From germline, CDR1 is LGHDT and CDR2 YNNKEL (reference sequence). The CDR3 length is 17 residues. V gave up 4 bases and J gave up 1 base; unmatched junction bases: 4. DNA for the CDR3: TGTGCCAGCAGCCGAGGACTAGCGGGATTGAACACCGGGGAGCTGTTTTTT. Translating gives CASSRGLAGLNTGELFF.

This chain joins TRBV5-4 and TRBJ2-3; TRBD2 aligns across 8 bases. This CDR3 contains 14 residues. After removal of 8 bases from V and 4 bases from J, the junction contained 9 bases not matched to a gene. The germline gives CDR1 SGHNT, CDR2 YYREEE (reference sequence). The CDR3 protein is CASWAPGGADTQYF. The CDR3 nucleotides read TGTGCCAGTTGGGCCCCGGGGGGGGCAGATACGCAGTATTTT.

This clonotype has ten or more counts. This sequence joins TRBV24-1 and TRBJ2-7; 7 bases are a match to TRBD1. This CDR3 comprises 15 residues. CDR1 is KGHDR and CDR2 is SFDVKD in the germline V gene. V lost 9 bases to trimming and J lost 5 bases; unmatched junction nucleotides: 15. CDR3 protein: CATDIQGNPGHEQYF. In DNA, the CDR3 is TGTGCCACCGACATACAGGGGAACCCCGGGCACGAGCAGTACTTC.

This clonotype came up many times. The rearrangement joins TRBV6-5 to TRBJ1-1; D might be TRBD1 (6 bases). The CDR3 length is 15 residues. V lost 8 bases to trimming and J lost 1 base, with 17 bases between them. Germline CDR1 MNHEY, CDR2 SVGAGI. In nucleotides, the CDR3 is TGTGCCAGCGGGGGGCGGGTCACATCGAACACTGAAGCTTTCTTT. This gives the protein CASGGRVTSNTEAFF.

This clonotype was counted at least ten times. One junction end does not reproduce the germline sequence, and a read error may be involved. The CDR3 sequence is CASRLSLGGANVLTF. The DNA of the CDR3 is TGTGCCAGCAGGTTATCATTAGGTGGGGCCAACGTCCTGACTTTC. The rearrangement uses TRBV28 and TRBJ2-6; D not certain. Germline loops: CDR1 MDHEN, CDR2 SYDVKM. The CDR3 totals 15 residues.

This rearrangement joins TRBV6-1 to TRBJ2-7; TRBD1 might be the D (6 bases). There are 15 residues in the CDR3. The V end lost 4 bases, the J end lost 4 bases, and 17 bases lay between the germline ends. The germline V gene encodes CDR1 MNHNS and CDR2 SASEGT. This CDR3 is CASSVRSQGSYEQYF. The CDR3 DNA is TGTGCCAGCAGTGTAAGATCACAGGGCTCGTACGAGCAGTACTTC.

This clonotype was found once. The chain recombines TRBV6-1 with TRBJ2-7; 7 nucleotides match TRBD2. With V trimmed by 8 bases and J by 1 base, 11 bases remained unmatched. This CDR3 is built from 15 residues. Per the germline V gene, CDR1 is MNHNS and CDR2 is SASEGT. The CDR3 protein is CASGPLASMSYEQYF. CDR3 coding DNA: TGTGCCAGCGGACCACTAGCGTCCATGTCCTACGAGCAGTACTTC.

This clonotype was counted ten times or more. J is TRBJ2-7 and V is TRBV29-1; 11 nucleotides agree with TRBD2. The CDR3 extends over 18 amino acids. V lost 4 bases to trimming and J lost 3 bases; unmatched junction nucleotides: 17. Germline CDR1 and CDR2: SQVTM and ANQGSEA. Here the CDR3 reads CSVVGGVAGGPRYYEQYF. CDR3 in DNA: TGCAGCGTTGTGGGGGGGGTAGCGGGAGGGCCGAGATACTACGAGCAGTACTTC.

This clonotype was recorded at least ten times. The rearrangement uses TRBV7-3 and TRBJ1-1; TRBD1 matches at 9 bases. With V trimmed by 6 bases and J by 3 bases, 11 bases remained unmatched. The CDR3 has 16 residues. CDR1 and CDR2 from the germline V gene are SGHTA and FQGTGA. The CDR3 DNA follows: TGTGCCAGCAGTTTGGACAGGGGAAGGTTGGACACTGAAGCTTTCTTT. Its translation: CASSLDRGRLDTEAFF.

There are many counts of this clonotype. This chain links TRBV18 with TRBJ1-5; 9 bases are shared with TRBD1. Germline CDR1 is KGHSH and CDR2 is LQKENI. The CDR3 runs to 14 residues. Losses at the gene ends were 6 bases for V and 7 bases for J; bases not matched to a gene: 7. The CDR3 is CASSPGTGNQPQHF. The CDR3 coding sequence is TGTGCCAGCTCGCCCGGGACAGGGAACCAGCCCCAGCATTTT.

This clonotype occurred many times. The genes are TRBV10-3 and TRBJ2-3, with 14 nucleotides matching TRBD2. The germline CDR1 and CDR2 sequences are ENHRY and SYGVKD. There are 16 residues in the CDR3. With V trimmed by 6 bases and J by 6 bases, 8 bases remained unmatched. This CDR3 reads CAIRPGLAGVSDTQYF. In nucleotides, the CDR3 is TGTGCCATCAGACCGGGACTAGCGGGAGTAAGCGATACGCAGTATTTT.

The genes are TRBV6-1 and TRBJ2-7; D is unclear. CDR1 and CDR2 from the germline V gene are MNHNS and SASEGT. The CDR3 spans 12 residues. With 7 bases removed from V and 4 bases from J, the gap between germline ends came to 11 bases. CDR3 loop: CASIRLGYEQYF. The CDR3 nucleotides read TGTGCCAGCATAAGACTGGGATACGAGCAGTACTTC.

This clonotype showed up many times. The J gene is TRBJ2-3, the V gene TRBV7-9; D may be TRBD2 (5 bases). Trimming cost V 1 base and J 2 bases, with 10 bases left between them. The germline gives CDR1 SEHNR, CDR2 FQNEAQ (reference sequence). The CDR3 consists of 15 residues. The CDR3 here is CASSLEGAHTDTQYF. Written as DNA, the CDR3 is TGTGCCAGCAGCTTAGAGGGAGCCCACACAGATACGCAGTATTTT.

The table lists this clonotype with many counts. The V call is TRBV19, the J call TRBJ1-1; the D gene is possibly TRBD1 (5 bases). V was shortened by 10 bases and J by 1 base, with 25 bases between the two germline ends. Germline loops: CDR1 LNHDA, CDR2 SQIVND (reference sequence). The CDR3 is 17 residues long. CDR3 amino acids: CATGTGPIMQKNTEAFF. The CDR3 DNA reads as TGTGCCACCGGAACAGGACCAATCATGCAAAAGAACACTGAAGCTTTCTTT.

Written as DNA, the CDR3 is TGTGCCATCAATCCCAGAGGACCGCGAGGTCTCAATCAGCCCCAGCATTTT. Its protein is CAINPRGPRGLNQPQHF. The rearrangement joins TRBV10-3 to TRBJ1-5; D remains unclear. Trimming stripped 7 bases from V and 3 bases from J, with 22 bases between. The V gene's germline CDR1 is ENHRY and CDR2 SYGVKD. The length of the CDR3 is 17 residues.